This T cell receptor beta chain was documented in a study of blood T cell repertoires in COVID-19. About the research overall: The samples span acute and convalescent COVID-19 from the United States, Italy and Spain. Sources were T cells, B-cell-depleted T cells, or PBMCs; the material itself was cDNA or gDNA.

CDR1 GTSNPN and CDR2 SVGIG come from the germline V gene (reference sequence). Trimming pared 1 base from V and 3 bases from J, leaving 13 bases between. The CDR3 extends over 14 amino acids. Generated by immunoSEQ multiplex PCR, the TCRdb table keeps only in-frame clones and is missing some. The sample contains about 360,000 clones, around 90% of which appear only once. This TCR derives from a human donor in a cohort sampled during active COVID-19. The chain couples TRBV30 to TRBJ2-7; possible D gene TRBD1, 6 bases. Sequencing was done on a sample of peripheral blood. CDR3 region: CAWSAGQGNYEQYF. The CDR3, as DNA: TGTGCCTGGAGTGCGGGGCAGGGGAACTACGAGCAGTACTTC.